The source of this TCR beta chain is a study of blood T cell repertoires in COVID-19. Comment on this clone: Other DNA sequences of this sample code for an identical CDR3.

The repertoire was sequenced with immunoSEQ multiplex PCR; TCRdb's copy has only in-frame clones and lacks some. Found here are about 160,000 clones, roughly 90% of them singletons; the top ten hold about 6.6%. Participants had their cohort set by participant-reported clinical history. V was trimmed by 2 bases and J by 5 bases, leaving 6 bases between them. Germline V gives CDR1 KGHSH, CDR2 LQKENI. The CDR3 totals 13 residues. This TCR was sampled from a woman aged 45 to 65 who had recovered from COVID-19. Sample: PBMCs or T cells enriched from blood (not recorded which). The rearrangement links TRBV18 to TRBJ1-4; weak D call: TRBD1 (6 bases). CDR3 protein: CASSPGQNEKLFF. The DNA for the CDR3 is TGTGCCAGCTCACCAGGACAGAATGAAAAACTGTTTTTT.